The clone carrying this TCR beta chain was detected a few times. Its antigen remains unknown. This sample was included in a study of beta chain features in type 1 diabetes. Study outcomes and limitations: For Type 1 diabetes patients, all four CD4+ subsets carried TCRB CDR3s that were moderately but significantly shorter. Naive, central memory and Treg TCRB repertoires appeared more alike in patients than in healthy donors. PCR might preferentially amplify shorter templates, equally in patients and controls.

The authors reverse transcribed all of the isolated RNA, so sequencing captured expressed TCRB transcripts. The repertoire was sequenced with immunoSEQ multiplex PCR; TCRdb's copy has only in-frame clones and lacks some. The table has about 240,000 clones, around 13% seen once. CDR3 length: 15 residues. Germline values: CDR1 SQVTM, CDR2 ANQGSEA. Trimming removed 6 bases at V and 0 bases at J, with 15 bases between. The sample was naive CD4+ T cells from blood. The rearrangement joins TRBV29-1 to TRBJ1-3, with D tentatively TRBD1 (5 bases). The receptor was isolated from a man aged 25-45 years with type 1 diabetes. The CDR3 here is CSVMVVQGSGNTIYF. Written as DNA, the CDR3 is TGCAGCGTGATGGTGGTCCAGGGCTCTGGAAACACCATATATTTT.